Listed below are T cell receptor beta chains from one sample, sequenced in a study of blood T cell repertoires in COVID-19. The protocol was immunoSEQ multiplex PCR, while the TCRdb copy is restricted to in-frame clones and leaves out a portion. The profile shows some 320,000 clones, nearly 90% of them singletons. The sequenced sample was PBMCs or T cells enriched from blood (not recorded which). These receptors came from a woman aged 45 to 65 who had been exposed to COVID-19. CDR3s include the opening cysteine and the closing phenylalanine or tryptophan. A D gene is named only where the DNA matches it firmly. Size is omitted from some rows. Given values are once, few, many or a class for expanded clones.

>TRBJ2-4|TRBV28|TRBD2|NA
TGTGCCAGCAGCCCGCTCCCGGGGGGGGGCGAAAACATTCAGTACTTC
CASSPLPGGGENIQYF
>TRBJ2-3|TRBV4-1|TRBD2|NA
TGCGCCAGCAGCCAAGTTTCCAGCGGGGACACAGATACGCAGTATTTT
CASSQVSSGDTDTQYF
>TRBJ1-5|TRBV30|NA|NA
TGTGCCTGGAGTGTCGGTACAGGCCGTTACAATCAGCCCCAGCATTTT
CAWSVGTGRYNQPQHF
>TRBJ2-7|TRBV4-1|TRBD1|NA
TGCGCCAGCAGCCAAGACCCCGGGAAGGTCAGGGGGACCTACGAGCAGTACTTC
CASSQDPGKVRGTYEQYF
>TRBJ2-6|TRBV5-1|NA|NA
TGCGCCAGCAGCCCGAGAAACTCTGGGGCCAACGTCCTGACTTTC
CASSPRNSGANVLTF
>TRBJ1-2|TRBV5-1|NA|NA
TGCGCCAGCAGTGACGGGGGATCTAACTATGGCTACACCTTC
CASSDGGSNYGYTF
>TRBJ2-2|TRBV9|TRBD1|NA
TGTGCCAGCAGCGTCGCCGGGACAGGGGGCACCGGGGAGCTGTTTTTT
CASSVAGTGGTGELFF
>TRBJ2-7|TRBV28|NA|once
TGTGCCAGCAGTTTGGGGCGGGGGCCCACCTACGAGCAGTACTTC
CASSLGRGPTYEQYF
>TRBJ1-5|TRBV18|TRBD1|NA
TGTGCCAGCCCCTGGGGGGACAGGGAAGTGTGGCGCAATCAGCCCCAGCATTTT
CASPWGDREVWRNQPQHF
>TRBJ2-1|TRBV5-1|TRBD2|NA
TGCGCCAGCAGCTTAGGTAGCGGGGGGGTAGGACCTCCACAGCAGTTCTTC
CASSLGSGGVGPPQQFF
>TRBJ1-3|TRBV4-2|TRBD1|NA
TGTGCCAGCAGCCAACCGGACAGGGATGGAAACACCATATATTTT
CASSQPDRDGNTIYF
>TRBJ2-3|TRBV27|NA|NA
TGCGTGTGGCGGGGCTCCACAGATACGCAGTATTTT
CVWRGSTDTQYF
>TRBJ2-7|TRBV29-1|TRBD1|NA
TGCAGCGTTGCTGGACAGGGGAATACCTACGAGCAGTACTTC
CSVAGQGNTYEQYF
>TRBJ1-5|TRBV2|NA|NA
TGTGCCAGCAGTGAAGAGGGGATGAGCAATCAGCCCCAGCATTTT
CASSEEGMSNQPQHF
>TRBJ1-1|TRBV2|NA|NA
TGTGCCAGCATTACTGACACCAACACTGAAGCTTTCTTT
CASITDTNTEAFF
>TRBJ2-6|TRBV5-8|NA|NA
TGTGCCAGCAGCTTGATTTCAGGCCCCTCTGGGGCCAACGTCCTGACTTTC
CASSLISGPSGANVLTF
>TRBJ2-1|TRBV7-9|TRBD1|NA
TGTGCCAGCAGCTCGGGACAGGGGCTCGATGAGCAGTTCTTC
CASSSGQGLDEQFF
>TRBJ2-3|TRBV24-1|TRBD2|NA
TGTGCCACCAGTGATTTGAATGGACTAGCGGGGGCGGCAGATACGCAGTATTTT
CATSDLNGLAGAADTQYF
>TRBJ1-6|TRBV2|TRBD1|NA
TGTGCCAGCAGATTAGAGGGACAGGGGGGTTCACCCCTCCACTTT
CASRLEGQGGSPLHF
>TRBJ2-7|TRBV5-1|NA|NA
TGCGCCAGCAGCTTGGAGACAGAGGACTACGAGCAGTACTTC
CASSLETEDYEQYF
>TRBJ2-7|TRBV6-5|TRBD1|NA
TGTGCCAGCAGCTCCGGACAGGGGGAGTACGAGCAGTACTTC
CASSSGQGEYEQYF
>TRBJ2-4|TRBV28|TRBD1|NA
TGTGCCAGCAGCCAAGGACAGGGAGGCCTGGTAGCCAAAAACATTCAGTACTTC
CASSQGQGGLVAKNIQYF